This T cell receptor beta chain was captured in a study of technical replicates of blood from several donors. TCRdb's table, derived via immunoSEQ multiplex PCR, lists solely in-frame clones and lacks some. The sample lists about 91,000 clones; around 90% were seen once. In germline, CDR1 is SQVTM, CDR2 ANQGSEA. J gave up 8 bases and V 0 bases, and 12 bases lay outside the gene matches. This CDR3 is built from 16 residues. This clonotype originated in a human donor in good health. Material: T cells isolated from PBMCs. V is TRBV29-1 and J is TRBJ2-1; 8 bases line up with TRBD2. The CDR3 DNA reads as TGCAGCGTTGAAGATCCTTCAGCGGGGGTTCTCGATGAGCAGTTCTTC. This codes for CSVEDPSAGVLDEQFF.